Included here is one TCR beta chain sequence, with context. This sample is part of a study of blood T cell repertoires in COVID-19. The CDR3 has 11 amino acids. V dropped 5 bases and J dropped 9 bases, with 10 bases sitting between them. Germline V CDR1 and CDR2: DFQATT, SNEGSKA (reference sequence). Authors' processing steps: Estimates of nucleated cell counts were drawn from the amplification of reference gene primers. TCRdb's table, derived via immunoSEQ multiplex PCR, lists solely in-frame clones and lacks some. D and trimming were read from the DNA, whereas the V and J calls and clone size are those reported in that table. This sample has about 12,000 clones, with over 55% found just once.

Input material: peripheral blood. The source of this sequence is a man aged 60-69 years with COVID-19, enrolled during active disease. The rearrangement uses TRBV20-1 and TRBJ2-2; possibly TRBD1 for D (5 bases). The CDR3 loop is CSAGAGRELFF. The CDR3 coding sequence is TGCAGTGCTGGGGCAGGCCGGGAGCTGTTTTTT.